The clone carrying this T cell receptor beta chain appeared many times. CDR3 length: 13 residues. The germline V gene has CDR1 DFQATT and CDR2 SNEGSKA (reference sequence). Trimming removed 6 bases from V and 0 bases from J; junction bases left unmatched: 3. The library targeted TCRbeta and was prepared with unique molecular identifiers. TCRdb redid the calling of the PCR reads with MiXCR, one entry per CDR3 protein. The table records about 690,000 distinct CDR3 sequences, roughly 17% of them present only once. The data stem from a study of T-cell reconstitution after alpha-beta-depleted transplantation in children.

The source material was PBMCs from the stem cell graft donor, sampled from the stem cell graft. The origin of this receptor is a human donor who donated a stem cell graft to a child with acute myeloid leukemia. The rearrangement joins TRBV20-1 to TRBJ2-7, with TRBD1 matching over 9 bases. The DNA of the CDR3 is TGCAGTGCACAGGGGGCTCTCTCCTACGAGCAGTACTTC. Protein product: CSAQGALSYEQYF.